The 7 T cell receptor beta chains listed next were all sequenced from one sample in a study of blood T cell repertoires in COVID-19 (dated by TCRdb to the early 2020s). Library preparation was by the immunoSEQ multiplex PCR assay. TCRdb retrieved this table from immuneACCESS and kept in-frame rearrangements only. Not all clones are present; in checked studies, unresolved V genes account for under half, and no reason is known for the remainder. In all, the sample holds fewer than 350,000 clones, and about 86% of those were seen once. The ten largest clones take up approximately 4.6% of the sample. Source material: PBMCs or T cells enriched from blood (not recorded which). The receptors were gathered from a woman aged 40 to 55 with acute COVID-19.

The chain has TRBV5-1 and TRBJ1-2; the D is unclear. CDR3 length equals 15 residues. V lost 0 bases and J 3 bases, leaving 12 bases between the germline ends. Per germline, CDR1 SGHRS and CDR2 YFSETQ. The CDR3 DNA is TGCGCCAGCAGCTTGGGTGCAGGTTTGGACTATGGCTACACCTTC. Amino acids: CASSLGAGLDYGYTF. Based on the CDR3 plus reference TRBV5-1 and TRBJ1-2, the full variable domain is KAGVTQTPRYLIKTRGQQVTLSCSPISGHRSVSWYQQTPGQGLQFLFEYFSETQRNKGNFPGRFSGRQFSNSRSEMNVSTLELGDSALYLCASSLGAGLDYGYTFGSGTRLTVV.

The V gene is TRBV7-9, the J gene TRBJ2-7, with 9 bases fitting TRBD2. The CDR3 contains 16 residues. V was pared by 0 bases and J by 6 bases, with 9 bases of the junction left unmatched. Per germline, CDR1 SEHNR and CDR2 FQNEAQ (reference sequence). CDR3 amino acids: CASSLALTSGGLEQYF. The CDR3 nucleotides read TGTGCCAGCAGCTTAGCGTTGACTAGCGGAGGACTCGAGCAGTACTTC.

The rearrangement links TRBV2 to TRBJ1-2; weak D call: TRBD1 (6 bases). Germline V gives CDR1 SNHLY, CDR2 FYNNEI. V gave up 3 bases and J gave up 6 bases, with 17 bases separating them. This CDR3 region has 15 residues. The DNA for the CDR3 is TGTGCCAGCAGTGACCTAAAGAGCCAGGGGAATGGCTACACCTTC. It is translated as CASSDLKSQGNGYTF.

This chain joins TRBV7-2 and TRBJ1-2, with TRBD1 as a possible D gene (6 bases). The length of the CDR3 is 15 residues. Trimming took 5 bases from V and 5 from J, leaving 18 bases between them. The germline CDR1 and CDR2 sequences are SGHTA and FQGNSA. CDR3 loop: CASSLKRGLRYGYTF. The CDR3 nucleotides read TGTGCCAGCAGCCTGAAGCGGGGGCTTCGGTATGGCTACACCTTC.

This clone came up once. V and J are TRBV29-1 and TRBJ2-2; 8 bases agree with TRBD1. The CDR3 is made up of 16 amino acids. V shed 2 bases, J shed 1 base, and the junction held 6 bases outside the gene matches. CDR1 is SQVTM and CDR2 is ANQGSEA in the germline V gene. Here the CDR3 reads CSVERLGTGNTGELFF. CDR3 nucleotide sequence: TGCAGCGTTGAAAGATTAGGGACAGGGAACACCGGGGAGCTGTTTTTT.

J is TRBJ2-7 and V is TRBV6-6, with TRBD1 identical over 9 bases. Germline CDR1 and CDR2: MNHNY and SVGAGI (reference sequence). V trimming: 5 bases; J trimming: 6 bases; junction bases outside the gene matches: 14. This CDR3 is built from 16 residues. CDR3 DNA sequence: TGTGCCAGCAGTAATATTAAGGGACAGGGTCCCACCGAGCAGTACTTC. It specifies CASSNIKGQGPTEQYF.

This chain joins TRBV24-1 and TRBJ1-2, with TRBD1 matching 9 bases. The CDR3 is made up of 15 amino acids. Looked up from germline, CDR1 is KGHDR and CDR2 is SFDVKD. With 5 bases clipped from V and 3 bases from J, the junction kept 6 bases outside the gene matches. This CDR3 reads CATSAPGQGHYGYTF. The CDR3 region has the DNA TGTGCCACCAGTGCGCCGGGACAGGGACACTATGGCTACACCTTC.